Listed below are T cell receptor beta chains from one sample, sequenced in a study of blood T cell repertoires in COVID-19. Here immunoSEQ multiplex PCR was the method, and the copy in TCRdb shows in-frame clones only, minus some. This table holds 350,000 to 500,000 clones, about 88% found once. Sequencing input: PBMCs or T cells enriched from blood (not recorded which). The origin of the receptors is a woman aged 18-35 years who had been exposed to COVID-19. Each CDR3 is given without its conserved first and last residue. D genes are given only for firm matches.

CDR3: ASASEVGSPLH; D: -; V: TRBV27
CDR3: ASSPVRGGSLTDTQY; D: -; V: TRBV18
CDR3: AWSSLGTVQETQY; D: TRBD1; V: TRBV30
CDR3: ASSSIAGEYEQY; D: TRBD2; V: TRBV7-2
CDR3: ASRPTGFLNQPQH; D: -; V: TRBV28
CDR3: ASSQVGGATYNEQF; D: TRBD2; V: TRBV14
CDR3: ASSPSVVYGYT; D: -; V: TRBV18
CDR3: SVGVGSSGNTIY; D: -; V: TRBV29-1
CDR3: ATRGGYVGYT; D: -; V: TRBV27
CDR3: ASSRDIGYT; D: -; V: TRBV14
CDR3: ASSPLNPATAEQF; D: -; V: TRBV27
CDR3: ASQQSSGNTEAF; D: -; V: TRBV9
CDR3: ASSSTTDSVEQF; D: -; V: TRBV14
CDR3: ASSPKTSGRALRYADTQY; D: TRBD2; V: TRBV28
CDR3: ASSYSGQGANGYT; D: TRBD1; V: TRBV6-5
CDR3: ASSAGSGKNTGELF; D: -; V: TRBV5-1
CDR3: ASSGAYNEQF; D: -; V: TRBV19
CDR3: ASSSTYEQY; D: -; V: TRBV7-8
CDR3: ASSPGGAYSPLH; D: -; V: TRBV3-1/TRBV3-2